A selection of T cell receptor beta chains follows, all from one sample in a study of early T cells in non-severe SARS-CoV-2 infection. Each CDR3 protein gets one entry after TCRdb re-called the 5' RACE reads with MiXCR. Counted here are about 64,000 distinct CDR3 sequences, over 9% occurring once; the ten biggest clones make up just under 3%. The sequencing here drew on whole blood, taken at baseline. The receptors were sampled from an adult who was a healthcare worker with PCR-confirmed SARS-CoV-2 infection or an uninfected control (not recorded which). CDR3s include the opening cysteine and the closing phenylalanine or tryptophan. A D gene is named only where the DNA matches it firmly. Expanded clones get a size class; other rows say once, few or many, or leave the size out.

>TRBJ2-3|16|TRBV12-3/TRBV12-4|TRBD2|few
TGTGCCAGCAGCCCTTACCATAGCGGGGGGTTAGATACGCAGTATTTT
CASSPYHSGGLDTQYF
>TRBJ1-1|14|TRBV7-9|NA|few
TGTGCCACCATCCCCCTGGGGGGGGTCACTGAAGCTTTCTTT
CATIPLGGVTEAFF
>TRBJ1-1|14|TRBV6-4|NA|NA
TGTGCCAGCAGTGCGGGGATCTCTGGCGCTGAAGCTTTCTTT
CASSAGISGAEAFF
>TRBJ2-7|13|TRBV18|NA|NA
TGTGCCAGCTCCCAATCAGGGTCCTACGAGCAGTACTTC
CASSQSGSYEQYF
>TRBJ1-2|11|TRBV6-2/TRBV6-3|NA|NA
TGTGCCAGCAGTTATGGGTATGGCTACACCTTC
CASSYGYGYTF
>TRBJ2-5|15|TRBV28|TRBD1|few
TGTGCCAGCAGTTCCCAGGGACAGCACCAAGAGACCCAGTACTTC
CASSSQGQHQETQYF
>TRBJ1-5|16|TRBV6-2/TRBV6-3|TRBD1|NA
TGTGCCAGCAGCAGACAGGGTAAAAACAGCAATCAGCCCCAGCATTTT
CASSRQGKNSNQPQHF
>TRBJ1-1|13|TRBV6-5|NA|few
TGTGCCAGCAGTTACGAGCGGAACACTGAAGCTTTCTTT
CASSYERNTEAFF
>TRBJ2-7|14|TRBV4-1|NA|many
TGCGCCAGCAGCCCCCGGGGGAAACGCTACGAGCAGTACTTC
CASSPRGKRYEQYF
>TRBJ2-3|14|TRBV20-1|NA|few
TGCAGTGCTAGAGTTGGCGGGGCCTCAGATACGCAGTATTTT
CSARVGGASDTQYF
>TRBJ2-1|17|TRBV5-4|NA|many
TGTGCCAGCAGCCTCCCGGGGCGGGGGCCGTCCTACAATGAGCAGTTCTTC
CASSLPGRGPSYNEQFF
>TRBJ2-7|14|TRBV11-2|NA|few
TGTGCCAGCAGCTTATCCTCCCGGTTCCACGAGCAGTACTTC
CASSLSSRFHEQYF
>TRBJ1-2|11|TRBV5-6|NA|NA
TGTGCCAGCAGCTTGGCGTCCAGGTACACCTTC
CASSLASRYTF
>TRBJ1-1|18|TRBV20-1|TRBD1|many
TGCAGTGCTAGAGATTTTGCTAAGACGGGGACAGAGAACACTGAAGCTTTCTTT
CSARDFAKTGTENTEAFF
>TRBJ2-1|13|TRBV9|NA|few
TGTGCCAGCAGCGTAGTAAGGGCCAGTGAGCAGTTCTTC
CASSVVRASEQFF
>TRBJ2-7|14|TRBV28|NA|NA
TGTGCCAGCAGTTTAGGCGGTGTAGGGAACGAGCAGTACTTC
CASSLGGVGNEQYF
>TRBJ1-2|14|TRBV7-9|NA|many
TGTGCCAGCAGCCCCGCGGTCCCTAACTATGGCTACACCTTC
CASSPAVPNYGYTF
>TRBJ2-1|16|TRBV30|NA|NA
TGTGCCTGGAAGGCGACGGGATTACAAGGTTACAATGAGCAGTTCTTC
CAWKATGLQGYNEQFF
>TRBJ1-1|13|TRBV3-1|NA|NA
TGTGCCAGCAGCCAAGTCTGGAACACTGAAGCTTTCTTT
CASSQVWNTEAFF
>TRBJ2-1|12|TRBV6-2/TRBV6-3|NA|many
TGTGCCAGCAAGGCAGGGTCCAATGAGCAGTTCTTC
CASKAGSNEQFF
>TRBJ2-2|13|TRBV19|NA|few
TGTGCCAGTAGTATCGAGAACACCGGGGAGCTGTTTTTT
CASSIENTGELFF
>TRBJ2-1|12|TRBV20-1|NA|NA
TGCAGTGCTAGGTCTGGTTACAATGAGCAGTTCTTC
CSARSGYNEQFF
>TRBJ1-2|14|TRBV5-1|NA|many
TGCGCCAGCAGCTTTTGGTTCTTCAGGAATGGCTACACCTTC
CASSFWFFRNGYTF
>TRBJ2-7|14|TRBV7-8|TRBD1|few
TGTGCCAGCAGACGATTTAGGACAGGCTACGAGCAGTACTTC
CASRRFRTGYEQYF
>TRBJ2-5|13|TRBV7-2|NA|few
TGTGCCAGCAGCCGCGTGGTTTTGGAGACCCAGTACTTC
CASSRVVLETQYF
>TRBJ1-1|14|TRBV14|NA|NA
TGTGCCAGCAGCCCTGGCGGGGGGGACACTGAAGCTTTCTTT
CASSPGGGDTEAFF
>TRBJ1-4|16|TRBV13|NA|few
TGTGCCAGCAGCTGGGCCCGGCCCGCAACTAATGAAAAACTGTTTTTT
CASSWARPATNEKLFF
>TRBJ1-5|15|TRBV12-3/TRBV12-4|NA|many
TGTGCCAGCAGTTTATCATCAGGGAGTAATCAGCCCCAGCATTTT
CASSLSSGSNQPQHF
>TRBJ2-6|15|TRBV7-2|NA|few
TGTGCCAGCAGCTTAGTTCTCTCTGGGGCCAACGTCCTGACTTTC
CASSLVLSGANVLTF
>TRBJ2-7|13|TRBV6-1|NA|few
TGTGCCAGCAGTCGGGACTTGGGCAACGAGCAGTACTTC
CASSRDLGNEQYF
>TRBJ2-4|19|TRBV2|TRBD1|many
TGTGCCAGCAGTGAGGTTCGGGACAGGACCCTAATAGCCAAAAACATTCAGTACTTC
CASSEVRDRTLIAKNIQYF
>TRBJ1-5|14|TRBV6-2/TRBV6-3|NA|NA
TGTGCCAGCAGTTACCCCCTAGTGAATCAGCCCCAGCATTTT
CASSYPLVNQPQHF
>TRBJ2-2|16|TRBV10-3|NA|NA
TGTGCCATCACCGTAACCGGGACCCCGAACACCGGGGAGCTGTTTTTT
CAITVTGTPNTGELFF
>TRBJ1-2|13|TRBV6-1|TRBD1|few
TGTGCCATCCAGGACAGGGGATACTATGGCTACACCTTC
CAIQDRGYYGYTF
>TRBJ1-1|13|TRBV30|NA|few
TGTGCCTGGAGTGGGCAGCAGAACACTGAAGCTTTCTTT
CAWSGQQNTEAFF
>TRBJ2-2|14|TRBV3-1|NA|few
TGTGCCAGCAGTGTCGGACAGAGCGCCGGGGAGCTGTTTTTT
CASSVGQSAGELFF
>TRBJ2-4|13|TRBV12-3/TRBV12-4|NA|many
TGTGCCAGCAAGCCGGGAGCCGAAAACATTCAGTACTTC
CASKPGAENIQYF
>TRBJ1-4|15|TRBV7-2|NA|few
TGTGCCAGCAGCTTCCAAAAAGACTCTAATGAAAAACTGTTTTTT
CASSFQKDSNEKLFF
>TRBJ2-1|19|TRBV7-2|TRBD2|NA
TGTGCCAGCAGCCCCGGGACTAGCGGGGCCAGGAGCTCCTACAATGAGCAGTTCTTC
CASSPGTSGARSSYNEQFF
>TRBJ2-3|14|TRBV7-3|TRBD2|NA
TGTGCCAGCAGCTGGACTAGCGACACAGATACGCAGTATTTT
CASSWTSDTDTQYF
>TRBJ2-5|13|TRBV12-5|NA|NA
TGTGCTAGTGGTTTAGACAGGAGAGAGACCCAGTACTTC
CASGLDRRETQYF